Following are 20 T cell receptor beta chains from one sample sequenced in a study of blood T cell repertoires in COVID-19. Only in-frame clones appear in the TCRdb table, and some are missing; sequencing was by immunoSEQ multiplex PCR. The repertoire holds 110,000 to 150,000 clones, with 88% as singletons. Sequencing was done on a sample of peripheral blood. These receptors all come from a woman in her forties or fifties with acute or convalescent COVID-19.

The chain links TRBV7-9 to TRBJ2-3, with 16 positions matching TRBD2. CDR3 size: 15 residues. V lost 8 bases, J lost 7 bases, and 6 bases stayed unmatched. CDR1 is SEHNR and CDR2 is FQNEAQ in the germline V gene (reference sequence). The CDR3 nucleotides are TGTGCCAGCTCGGGACTAGCGGGAGGGCCGAATACGCAGTATTTT. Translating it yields CASSGLAGGPNTQYF.

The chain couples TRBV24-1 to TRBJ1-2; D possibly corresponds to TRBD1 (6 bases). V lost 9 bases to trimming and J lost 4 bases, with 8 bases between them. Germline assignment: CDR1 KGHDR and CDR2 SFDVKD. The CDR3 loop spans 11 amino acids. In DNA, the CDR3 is TGTGCCACCCAGGACAGCTATGGCTACACCTTC. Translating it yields CATQDSYGYTF.

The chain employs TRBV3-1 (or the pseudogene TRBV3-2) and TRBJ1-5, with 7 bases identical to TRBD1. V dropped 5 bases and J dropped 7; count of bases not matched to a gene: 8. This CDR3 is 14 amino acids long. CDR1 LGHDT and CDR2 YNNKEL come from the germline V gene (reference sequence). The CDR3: CASSAQGTGQPQHF. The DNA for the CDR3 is TGTGCCAGCAGCGCACAGGGGACGGGACAGCCCCAGCATTTT.

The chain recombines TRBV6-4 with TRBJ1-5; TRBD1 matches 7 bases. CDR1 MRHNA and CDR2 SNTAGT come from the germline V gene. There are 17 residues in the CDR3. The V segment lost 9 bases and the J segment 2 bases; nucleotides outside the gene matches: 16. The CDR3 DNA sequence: TGTGCCAGGGGGGACAGCAGGGAGGCACATGGCAATCAGCCCCAGCATTTT. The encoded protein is CARGDSREAHGNQPQHF.

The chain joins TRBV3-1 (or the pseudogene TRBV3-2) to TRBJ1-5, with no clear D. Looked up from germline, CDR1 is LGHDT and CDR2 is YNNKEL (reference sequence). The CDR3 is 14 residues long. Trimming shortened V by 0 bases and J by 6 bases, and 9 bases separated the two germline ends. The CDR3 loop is CASSQDHQAQPQHF. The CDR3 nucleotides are TGTGCCAGCAGCCAAGATCATCAGGCTCAGCCCCAGCATTTT.

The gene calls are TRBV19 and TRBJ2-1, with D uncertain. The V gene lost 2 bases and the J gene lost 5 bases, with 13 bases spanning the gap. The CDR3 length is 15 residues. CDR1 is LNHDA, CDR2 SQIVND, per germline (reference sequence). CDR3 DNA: TGTGCCAGTAGTATATTGGCTAGAGCAAACAATGAGCAGTTCTTC. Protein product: CASSILARANNEQFF.

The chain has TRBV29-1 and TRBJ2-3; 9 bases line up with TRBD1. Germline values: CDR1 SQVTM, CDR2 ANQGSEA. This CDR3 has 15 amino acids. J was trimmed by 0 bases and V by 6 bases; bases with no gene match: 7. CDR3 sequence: CSVAAGTGSTDTQYF. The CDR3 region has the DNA TGCAGCGTCGCGGCCGGGACAGGGAGCACAGATACGCAGTATTTT.

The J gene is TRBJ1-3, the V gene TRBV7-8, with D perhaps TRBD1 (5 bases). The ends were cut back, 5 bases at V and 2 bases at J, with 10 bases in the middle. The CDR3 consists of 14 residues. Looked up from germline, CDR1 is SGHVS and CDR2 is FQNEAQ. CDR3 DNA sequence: TGTGCCAGCAGCGCCCCGACAGCTGGAAACACCATATATTTT. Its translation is CASSAPTAGNTIYF.

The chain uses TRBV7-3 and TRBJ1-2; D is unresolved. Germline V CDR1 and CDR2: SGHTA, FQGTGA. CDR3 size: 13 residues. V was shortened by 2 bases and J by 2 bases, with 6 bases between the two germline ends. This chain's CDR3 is CASSLGGNYGYTF. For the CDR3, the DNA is TGTGCCAGCAGCTTAGGAGGGAACTATGGCTACACCTTC.

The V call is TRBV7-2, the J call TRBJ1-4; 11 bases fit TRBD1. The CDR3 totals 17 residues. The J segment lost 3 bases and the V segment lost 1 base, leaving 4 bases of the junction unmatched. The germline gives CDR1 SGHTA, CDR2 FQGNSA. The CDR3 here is CASSLGGTGGSNEKLFF. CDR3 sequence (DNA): TGTGCCAGCAGCTTAGGAGGGACAGGGGGTTCTAATGAAAAACTGTTTTTT.

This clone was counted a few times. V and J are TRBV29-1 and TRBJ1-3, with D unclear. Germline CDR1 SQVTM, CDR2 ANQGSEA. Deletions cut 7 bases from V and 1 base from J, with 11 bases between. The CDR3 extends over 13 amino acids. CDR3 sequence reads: CSAWLSSGNTIYF. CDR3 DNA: TGCAGCGCCTGGCTCTCTTCTGGAAACACCATATATTTT.

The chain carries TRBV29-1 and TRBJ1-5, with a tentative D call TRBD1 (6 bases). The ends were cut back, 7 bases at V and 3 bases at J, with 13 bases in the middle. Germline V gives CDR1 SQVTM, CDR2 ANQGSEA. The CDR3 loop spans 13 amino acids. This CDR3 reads CSANTGTNQPQHF. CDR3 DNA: TGCAGCGCCAATACAGGGACCAATCAGCCCCAGCATTTT. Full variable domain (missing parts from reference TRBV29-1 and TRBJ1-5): SAVISQKPSRDICQRGTSLTIQCQVDSQVTMMFWYRQQPGQSLTLIATANQGSEATYESGFVIDKFPISRPNLTFSTLTVSNMSPEDSSIYLCSANTGTNQPQHFGDGTRLSIL.

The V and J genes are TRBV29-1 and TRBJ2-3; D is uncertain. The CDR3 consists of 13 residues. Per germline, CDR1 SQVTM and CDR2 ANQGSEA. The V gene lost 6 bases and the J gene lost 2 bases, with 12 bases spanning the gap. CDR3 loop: CSVPDLFTDTQYF. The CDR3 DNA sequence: TGCAGCGTCCCCGACTTATTCACAGATACGCAGTATTTT.

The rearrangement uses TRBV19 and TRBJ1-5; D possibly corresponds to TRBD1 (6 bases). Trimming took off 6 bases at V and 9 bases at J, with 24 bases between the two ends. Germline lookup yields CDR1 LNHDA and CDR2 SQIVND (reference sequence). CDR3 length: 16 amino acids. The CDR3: CASSFIPGAGGGPQHF. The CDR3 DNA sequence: TGTGCCAGTAGCTTCATCCCTGGGGCTGGGGGCGGGCCCCAGCATTTT.

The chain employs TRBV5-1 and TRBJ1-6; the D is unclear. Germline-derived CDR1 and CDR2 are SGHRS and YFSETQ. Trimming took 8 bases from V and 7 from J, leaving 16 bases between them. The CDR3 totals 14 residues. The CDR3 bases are TGCGCCAGTAAAAGGTCCGGAGGGAATTCACCCCTCCACTTT. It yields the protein CASKRSGGNSPLHF.

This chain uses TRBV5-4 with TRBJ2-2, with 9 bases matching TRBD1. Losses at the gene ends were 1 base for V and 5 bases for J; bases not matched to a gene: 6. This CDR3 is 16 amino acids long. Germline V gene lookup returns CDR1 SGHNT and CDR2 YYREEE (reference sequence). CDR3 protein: CASSLNRGLNTGELFF. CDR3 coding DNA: TGTGCCAGCAGCTTGAACAGGGGGCTGAATACCGGGGAGCTGTTTTTT.

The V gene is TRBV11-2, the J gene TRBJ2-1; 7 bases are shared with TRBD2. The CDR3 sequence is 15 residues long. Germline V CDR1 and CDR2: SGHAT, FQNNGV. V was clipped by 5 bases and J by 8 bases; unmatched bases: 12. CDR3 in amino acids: CASSPMGGGQHEQFF. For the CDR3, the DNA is TGTGCCAGCAGCCCCATGGGGGGAGGGCAACATGAGCAGTTCTTC.

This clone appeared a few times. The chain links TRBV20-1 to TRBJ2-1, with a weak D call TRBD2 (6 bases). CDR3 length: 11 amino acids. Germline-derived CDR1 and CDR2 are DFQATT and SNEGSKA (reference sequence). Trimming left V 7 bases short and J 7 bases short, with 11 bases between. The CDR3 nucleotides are TGCAGTGGCAGACTAGTAAATGAGCAGTTCTTC. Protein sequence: CSGRLVNEQFF.

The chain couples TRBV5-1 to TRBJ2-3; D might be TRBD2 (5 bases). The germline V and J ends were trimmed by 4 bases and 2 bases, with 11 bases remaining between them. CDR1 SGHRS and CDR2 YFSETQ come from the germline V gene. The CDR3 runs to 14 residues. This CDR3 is CASSLRGITDTQYF. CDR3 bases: TGCGCCAGCAGCCTCCGAGGGATCACAGATACGCAGTATTTT.

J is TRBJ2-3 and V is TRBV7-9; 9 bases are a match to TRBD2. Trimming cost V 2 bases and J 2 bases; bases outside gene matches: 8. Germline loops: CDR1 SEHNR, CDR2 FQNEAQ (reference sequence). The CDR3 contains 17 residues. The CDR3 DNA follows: TGTGCCAGCAGCTTAATTTTAGCGGGGGTTTCCACAGATACGCAGTATTTT. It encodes CASSLILAGVSTDTQYF.